The 18 T cell receptor beta chains given below trace back to one sample, sequenced in a study of blood T cell repertoires in COVID-19. Sequenced by immunoSEQ multiplex PCR; TCRdb stores in-frame clones only, minus some. This sample yields about 200,000 clones, of which approximately 91% are seen a single time; about 6.3% belongs to the top ten. The sample taken for sequencing was peripheral blood. The receptors stem from a man between 60 and 75 years old who had recovered from COVID-19.

The chain links TRBV7-6 to TRBJ1-6; 9 positions match TRBD1. V lost 3 bases and J lost 6; bases outside the gene matches: 9. The CDR3 totals 17 residues. Germline CDR1 and CDR2: SGHVS and FNYEAQ. CDR3 region: CASSLASGTGSNSPLHF. The CDR3, as DNA: TGTGCCAGCAGCTTGGCCTCCGGGACAGGGAGTAATTCACCCCTCCACTTT. Based on the CDR3 plus reference TRBV7-6 and TRBJ1-6, the full variable domain is GAGVSQSPRYKVTKRGQDVALRCDPISGHVSLYWYRQALGQGPEFLTYFNYEAQQDKSGLPNDRFSAERPEGSISTLTIQRTEQRDSAMYRCASSLASGTGSNSPLHFGNGTRLTVT.

The chain joins TRBV29-1 to TRBJ2-7; TRBD1 aligns across 12 bases. This CDR3 is built from 13 residues. The trim removed 7 bases at V and 5 bases at J, leaving 6 bases unmatched. The germline V gene encodes CDR1 SQVTM and CDR2 ANQGSEA. The CDR3 here is CSALGQGANEQYF. The CDR3 region has the DNA TGCAGCGCCTTGGGACAGGGGGCCAACGAGCAGTACTTC.

J is TRBJ2-4 and V is TRBV28, with D perhaps TRBD2 (5 bases). The length of the CDR3 is 14 residues. With 9 bases removed from V and 0 bases from J, the gap between germline ends came to 12 bases. Germline CDR1 reads MDHEN; CDR2 reads SYDVKM. Written as DNA, the CDR3 is TGTGCCAGTGGGCTCGGGGTAGCCAAAAACATTCAGTACTTC. Translated: CASGLGVAKNIQYF.

V is TRBV28 and J is TRBJ1-2; D is uncertain. Germline V gene lookup returns CDR1 MDHEN and CDR2 SYDVKM. The CDR3 runs to 13 residues. Deletions cut 4 bases from V and 8 bases from J, with 14 bases between. CDR3 in amino acids: CASSSPPRRGYTF. The CDR3 DNA follows: TGTGCCAGCAGTTCCCCCCCCCGGAGGGGCTACACCTTC.

The J gene is TRBJ1-2, the V gene TRBV6-5; D gene unclear. This CDR3 region has 11 residues. Germline V gene lookup returns CDR1 MNHEY and CDR2 SVGAGI. Trimming removed 6 bases from V and 6 bases from J, with 8 bases in between. CDR3 coding DNA: TGTGCCAGCAGCCCCCCCAATGGCTACACCTTC. Its protein is CASSPPNGYTF.

The CDR3 bases are TGTGCCAGCAGCGTAGGGACCCGGGGTAATGAAAAACTGTTTTTT. Amino acid sequence: CASSVGTRGNEKLFF. J is TRBJ1-4 and V is TRBV9; no clear D. CDR1 is SGDLS and CDR2 is YYNGEE in the germline V gene. V was pared by 0 bases and J by 4 bases, with 10 bases between. The CDR3 totals 15 residues.

The V gene is TRBV6-4, the J gene TRBJ1-5; 12 bases map to TRBD1. This CDR3 has 21 amino acids. CDR1 and CDR2 (germline): MRHNA, SNTAGT. The junction had 15 bases not matched to a gene; V was cut back by 1 base and J by 2 bases. The DNA of the CDR3 is TGTGCCAGCAGTGACTTTCCCGGGACAGGGGGCTCCTTATCGGGCAATCAGCCCCAGCATTTT. As protein: CASSDFPGTGGSLSGNQPQHF.

The rearrangement uses TRBV5-8 and TRBJ2-7; 7 nucleotides align to TRBD2. The CDR3 has 15 amino acids. The germline CDR1 and CDR2 sequences are SGHTS and YDEGEE. After removal of 4 bases from V and 0 bases from J, the junction contained 7 bases not matched to a gene. CDR3 nucleotides: TGTGCCAGCAGCCAGCGGGGTATGAGCTCCTACGAGCAGTACTTC. As protein: CASSQRGMSSYEQYF.

The chain has TRBV28 and TRBJ2-5; 7 bases match TRBD1. This CDR3 contains 14 residues. The V gene end was trimmed by 6 bases and the J gene end by 2 bases; junction bases not matched to a gene: 6. The germline gives CDR1 MDHEN, CDR2 SYDVKM. CDR3 amino acids: CASSPGQRQETQYF. The CDR3 bases are TGTGCCAGCAGCCCGGGACAGCGACAAGAGACCCAGTACTTC.

V gene TRBV2 combines with J gene TRBJ2-5, with D perhaps TRBD1 (6 bases). Trimming took 3 bases from V and 5 from J, leaving 13 bases between them. The CDR3 has 14 amino acids. Germline V gene data show CDR1 as SNHLY and CDR2 as FYNNEI. The CDR3: CASSDLRGRETQYF. DNA for the CDR3: TGTGCCAGCAGTGATCTCAGGGGCAGGGAGACCCAGTACTTC. Drawing the rest from reference TRBV2 and TRBJ2-5, the complete variable domain is EPEVTQTPSHQVTQMGQEVILRCVPISNHLYFYWYRQILGQKVEFLVSFYNNEISEKSEIFDDQFSVERPDGSNFTLKIRSTKLEDSAMYFCASSDLRGRETQYFGPGTRLLVL.

As to this clone: Distinct nucleotide sequences in the sample also encode this CDR3. V gene TRBV5-1 combines with J gene TRBJ2-5; tentative D call: TRBD1 (5 bases). CDR1 is SGHRS, CDR2 YFSETQ, per germline. The CDR3 runs 12 residues. Deletions cut 3 bases from V and 5 bases from J, with 8 bases between. The CDR3 here is CASSSPGETQYF. For the CDR3, the DNA is TGCGCCAGCAGCTCCCCAGGGGAGACCCAGTACTTC.

The V and J genes are TRBV25-1 and TRBJ2-3; a possible D gene is TRBD1 (5 bases). This CDR3 region has 16 residues. The germline gives CDR1 MGHDK, CDR2 SYGVNS. V was shortened by 3 bases and J by 4 bases, with 17 bases between the two germline ends. CDR3 in DNA: TGTGCCAGCAGTGACCCTTCAGGGCCCCGGGCAGATACGCAGTATTTT. As protein: CASSDPSGPRADTQYF.

This chain uses TRBV2 with TRBJ1-6, with D possibly TRBD1 on 5 matching bases. The ends were cut back, 5 bases at V and 6 bases at J, with 17 bases in the middle. The CDR3 totals 16 residues. The germline V gene has CDR1 SNHLY and CDR2 FYNNEI. CDR3 residues: CASSLEGPIVNSPLHF. The CDR3, as DNA: TGTGCCAGCAGTTTGGAGGGGCCAATTGTTAATTCACCCCTCCACTTT.

J is TRBJ2-1 and V is TRBV5-6; TRBD1 aligns across 9 bases. V lost 4 bases to trimming and J lost 1 base; unmatched junction nucleotides: 12. Germline V CDR1 and CDR2: SGHDT, YYEEEE. The CDR3 is made up of 18 amino acids. CDR3 sequence (DNA): TGTGCCAGCAGCCCTTTGCTGGGACAGGGCGGGTCCTACAATGAGCAGTTCTTC. Protein sequence: CASSPLLGQGGSYNEQFF.

This clone was picked up one time. This chain connects TRBV19 to TRBJ2-2, with a weak D call TRBD2 (6 bases). The CDR3 is 15 amino acids. V lost 3 bases and J lost 4, with 12 bases in between. Germline V gene sequence: CDR1 LNHDA, CDR2 SQIVND (reference sequence). The CDR3 spells CASSIGGLGTGELFF. The DNA for the CDR3 is TGTGCCAGTAGTATTGGGGGGTTGGGCACCGGGGAGCTGTTTTTT.

This clone came up once. The rearrangement links TRBV19 to TRBJ1-5, with TRBD1 as a possible D gene (5 bases). Germline CDR1 reads LNHDA; CDR2 reads SQIVND (reference sequence). The V gene lost 3 bases and the J gene lost 2 bases, with 14 bases spanning the gap. The CDR3 loop spans 16 amino acids. CDR3 in DNA: TGTGCCAGTAGTATCTTCGGCAGGGCTCGCAATCAGCCCCAGCATTTT. This sequence encodes CASSIFGRARNQPQHF.

This chain uses TRBV3-1 (or the pseudogene TRBV3-2) with TRBJ1-3; D gene ambiguous. Between the trimmed V and J ends, which lost 0 bases and 3 bases, there was a span of 3 bases. CDR1 and CDR2 (germline): LGHDT, YNNKEL (reference sequence). The CDR3 sequence is 13 residues long. The CDR3 bases are TGTGCCAGCAGCCAAGATCTTGGAAACACCATATATTTT. As protein: CASSQDLGNTIYF.

V usage is TRBV10-3 and J usage is TRBJ2-1; 11 nucleotides match TRBD2. This CDR3 has 16 residues. V shed 2 bases, J shed 7 bases, and the junction held 7 bases outside the gene matches. Germline CDR1 ENHRY, CDR2 SYGVKD. The CDR3 nucleotides are TGTGCCATCAGTGAGAGACTAGCGGGAATAGGGAATGAGCAGTTCTTC. Its translation: CAISERLAGIGNEQFF.